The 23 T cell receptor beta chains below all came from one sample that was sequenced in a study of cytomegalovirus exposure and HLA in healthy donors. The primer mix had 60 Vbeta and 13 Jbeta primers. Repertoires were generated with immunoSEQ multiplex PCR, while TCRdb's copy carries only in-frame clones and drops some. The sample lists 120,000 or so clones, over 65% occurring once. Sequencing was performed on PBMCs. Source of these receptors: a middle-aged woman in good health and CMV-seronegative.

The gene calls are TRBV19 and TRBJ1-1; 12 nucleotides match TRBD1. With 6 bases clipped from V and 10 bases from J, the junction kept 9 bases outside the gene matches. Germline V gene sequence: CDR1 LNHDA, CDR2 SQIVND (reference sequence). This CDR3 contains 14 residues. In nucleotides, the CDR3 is TGTGCCAGTAGGTCCGGGACAGGGGGCGTCGTAGCTTTCTTT. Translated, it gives CASRSGTGGVVAFF.

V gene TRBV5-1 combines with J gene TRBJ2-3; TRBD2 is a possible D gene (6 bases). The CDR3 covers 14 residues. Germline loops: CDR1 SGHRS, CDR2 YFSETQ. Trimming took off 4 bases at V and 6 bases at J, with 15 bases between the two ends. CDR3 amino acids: CASSPQGGEDTQYF. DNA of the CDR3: TGCGCCAGCAGCCCGCAGGGCGGGGAGGATACGCAGTATTTT.

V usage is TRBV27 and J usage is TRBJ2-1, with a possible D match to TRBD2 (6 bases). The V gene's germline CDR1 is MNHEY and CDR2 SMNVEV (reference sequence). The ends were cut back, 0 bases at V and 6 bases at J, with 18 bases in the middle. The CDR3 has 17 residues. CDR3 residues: CASSLSRWASALNEQFF. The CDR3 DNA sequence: TGTGCCAGCAGTTTATCTCGTTGGGCTAGCGCCCTCAATGAGCAGTTCTTC.

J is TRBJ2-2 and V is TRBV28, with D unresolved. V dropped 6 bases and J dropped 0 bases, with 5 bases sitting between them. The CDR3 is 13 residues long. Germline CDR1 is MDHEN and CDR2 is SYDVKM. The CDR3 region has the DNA TGTGCCAGCAGCGACACGAACACCGGGGAGCTGTTTTTT. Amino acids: CASSDTNTGELFF.

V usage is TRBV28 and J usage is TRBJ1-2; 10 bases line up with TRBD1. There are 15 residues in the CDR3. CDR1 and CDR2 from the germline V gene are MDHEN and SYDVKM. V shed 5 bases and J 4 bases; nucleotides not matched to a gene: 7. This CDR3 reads CASSTTGGVGYGYTF. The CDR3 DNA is TGTGCCAGCAGTACGACAGGGGGCGTCGGCTATGGCTACACCTTC.

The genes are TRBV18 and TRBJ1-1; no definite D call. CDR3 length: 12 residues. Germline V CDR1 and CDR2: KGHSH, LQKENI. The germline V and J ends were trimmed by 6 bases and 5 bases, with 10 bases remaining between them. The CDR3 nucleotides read TGTGCCAGCTCCACAAGCGGGACTGAAGCTTTCTTT. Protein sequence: CASSTSGTEAFF.

As DNA, the CDR3 is TGCGCCAGCAGCCAAGAAGTAGGGCAAGGGGTCTATGGCTACACCTTC. Its protein is CASSQEVGQGVYGYTF. The chain carries TRBV4-3 and TRBJ1-2, with D perhaps TRBD1 (5 bases). This CDR3 contains 16 residues. Trimming stripped 0 bases from V and 4 bases from J, with 15 bases between. Germline V gives CDR1 LGHNA, CDR2 YSLEER.

The CDR3 region has the DNA TGTGCCAGCAGCACCCAGGGGCGCGAGCAGTACTTC. Translation: CASSTQGREQYF. This chain links TRBV7-9 with TRBJ2-7, with D possibly TRBD1 on 6 matching bases. The CDR3 runs to 12 residues. Germline assignment: CDR1 SEHNR and CDR2 FQNEAQ (reference sequence). Trimming cost V 5 bases and J 6 bases, with 11 bases left between them. Using reference TRBV7-9 and TRBJ2-7 for the parts outside the CDR3, the full variable domain is DTGVSQNPRHKITKRGQNVTFRCDPISEHNRLYWYRQTLGQGPEFLTYFQNEAQLEKSRLLSDRFSAERPKGSFSTLEIQRTEQGDSAMYLCASSTQGREQYFGPGTRLTVT.

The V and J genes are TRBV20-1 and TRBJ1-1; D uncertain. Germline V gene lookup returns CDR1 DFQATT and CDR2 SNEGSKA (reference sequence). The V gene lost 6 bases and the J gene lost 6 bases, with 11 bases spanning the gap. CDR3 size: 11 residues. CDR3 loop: CSAWTGPEAFF. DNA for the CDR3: TGCAGTGCATGGACTGGGCCTGAAGCTTTCTTT.

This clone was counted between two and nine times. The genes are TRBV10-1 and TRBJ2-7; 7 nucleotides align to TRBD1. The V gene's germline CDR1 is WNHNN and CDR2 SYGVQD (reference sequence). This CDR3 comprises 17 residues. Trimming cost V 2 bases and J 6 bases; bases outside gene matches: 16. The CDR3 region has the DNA TGCGCCAGCAGTGAGGGGACAGACAGTGGAATTTCAGGCGAGCAGTACTTC. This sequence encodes CASSEGTDSGISGEQYF.

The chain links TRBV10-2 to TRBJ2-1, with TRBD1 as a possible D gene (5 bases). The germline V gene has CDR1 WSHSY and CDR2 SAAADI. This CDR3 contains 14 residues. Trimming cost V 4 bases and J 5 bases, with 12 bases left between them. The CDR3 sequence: CASSGWGLDNEQFF. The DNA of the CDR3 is TGCGCCAGCAGTGGCTGGGGCCTGGACAATGAGCAGTTCTTC.

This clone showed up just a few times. The CDR3 spells CASSLRPSFGRSYEQYF. The DNA of the CDR3 is TGTGCCAGCAGTTTAAGGCCCTCGTTTGGGCGCTCCTACGAGCAGTACTTC. The chain employs TRBV27 and TRBJ2-7; D not resolved. This CDR3 contains 17 residues. Germline V gives CDR1 MNHEY, CDR2 SMNVEV (reference sequence). Trimming stripped 2 bases from V and 0 bases from J, with 17 bases between.

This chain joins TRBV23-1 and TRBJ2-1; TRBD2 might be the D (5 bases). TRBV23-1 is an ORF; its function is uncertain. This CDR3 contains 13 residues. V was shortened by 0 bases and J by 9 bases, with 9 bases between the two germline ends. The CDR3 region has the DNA TGCGCCAGCAGTCAATCGGAGGTTCCTGAGCAGTTCTTC. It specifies CASSQSEVPEQFF.

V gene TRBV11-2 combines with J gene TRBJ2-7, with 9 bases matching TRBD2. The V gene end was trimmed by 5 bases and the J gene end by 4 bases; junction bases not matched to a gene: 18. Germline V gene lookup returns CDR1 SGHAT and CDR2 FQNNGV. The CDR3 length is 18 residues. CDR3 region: CASSPLLRREGHKYEQYF. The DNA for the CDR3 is TGTGCCAGCAGCCCCCTCTTAAGGCGGGAGGGCCACAAGTACGAGCAGTACTTC.

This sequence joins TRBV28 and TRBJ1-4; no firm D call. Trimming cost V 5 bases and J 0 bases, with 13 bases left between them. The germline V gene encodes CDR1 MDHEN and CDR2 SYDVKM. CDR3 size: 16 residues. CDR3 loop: CASSDYRGATNEKLFF. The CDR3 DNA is TGTGCCAGCAGTGACTACAGAGGAGCAACTAATGAAAAACTGTTTTTT.

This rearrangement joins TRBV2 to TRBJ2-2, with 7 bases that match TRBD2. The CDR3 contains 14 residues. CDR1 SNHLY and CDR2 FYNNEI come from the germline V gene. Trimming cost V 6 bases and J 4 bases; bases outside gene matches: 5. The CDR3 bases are TGTGCCAGCAGGCTGCTAGCGGTCACCGGGGAGCTGTTTTTT. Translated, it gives CASRLLAVTGELFF.

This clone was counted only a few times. The CDR3 DNA sequence: TGTGCCAGCAGCTCACAGGGGGCGGGAGAGACCCAGTACTTC. Its protein is CASSSQGAGETQYF. The V and J genes are TRBV7-9 and TRBJ2-5, with TRBD1 matching 9 bases. This CDR3 has 14 amino acids. Germline V gene data show CDR1 as SEHNR and CDR2 as FQNEAQ (reference sequence). V lost 4 bases to trimming and J lost 4 bases; unmatched junction nucleotides: 4.

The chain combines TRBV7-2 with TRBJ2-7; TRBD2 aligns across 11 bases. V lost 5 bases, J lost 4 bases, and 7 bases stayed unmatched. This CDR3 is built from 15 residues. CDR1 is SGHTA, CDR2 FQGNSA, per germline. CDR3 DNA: TGTGCCAGCAGCCAGGGTGGGACTAGCGGATACGAGCAGTACTTC. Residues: CASSQGGTSGYEQYF.

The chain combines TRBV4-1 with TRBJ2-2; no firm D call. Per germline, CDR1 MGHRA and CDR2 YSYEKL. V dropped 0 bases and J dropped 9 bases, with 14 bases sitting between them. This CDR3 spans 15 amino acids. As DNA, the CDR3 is TGCGCCAGCAGCCAAGATCTTTCAGTGTCCAGGGAGCTGTTTTTT. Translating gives CASSQDLSVSRELFF.

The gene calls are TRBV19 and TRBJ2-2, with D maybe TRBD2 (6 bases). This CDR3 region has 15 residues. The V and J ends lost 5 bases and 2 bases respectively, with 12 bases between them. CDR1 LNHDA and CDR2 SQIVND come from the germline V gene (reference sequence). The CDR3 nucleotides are TGTGCCAGTAGTCCCCCGGGACTTAACACCGGGGAGCTGTTTTTT. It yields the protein CASSPPGLNTGELFF.

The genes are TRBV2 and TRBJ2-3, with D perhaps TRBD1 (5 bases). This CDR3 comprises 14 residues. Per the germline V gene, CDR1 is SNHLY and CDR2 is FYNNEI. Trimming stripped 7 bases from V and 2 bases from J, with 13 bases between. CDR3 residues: CASTDLQVTDTQYF. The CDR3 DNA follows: TGTGCCAGCACTGACTTACAGGTCACAGATACGCAGTATTTT.

The CDR3 nucleotides are TGTGCCAGTAGTACACCACCGGGACAGAGTAATGAAAAACTGTTTTTT. Translation: CASSTPPGQSNEKLFF. The gene calls are TRBV19 and TRBJ1-4, with 7 bases aligning to TRBD1. V gave up 4 bases and J gave up 4 bases; unmatched junction bases: 9. The CDR3 runs 16 residues. In germline, CDR1 is LNHDA, CDR2 SQIVND (reference sequence).

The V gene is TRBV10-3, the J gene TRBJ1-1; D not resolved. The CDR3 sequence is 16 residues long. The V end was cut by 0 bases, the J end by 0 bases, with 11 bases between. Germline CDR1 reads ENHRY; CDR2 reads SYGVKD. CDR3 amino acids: CAISESDTNMNTEAFF. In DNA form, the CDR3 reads TGTGCCATCAGTGAGTCAGACACCAATATGAACACTGAAGCTTTCTTT.